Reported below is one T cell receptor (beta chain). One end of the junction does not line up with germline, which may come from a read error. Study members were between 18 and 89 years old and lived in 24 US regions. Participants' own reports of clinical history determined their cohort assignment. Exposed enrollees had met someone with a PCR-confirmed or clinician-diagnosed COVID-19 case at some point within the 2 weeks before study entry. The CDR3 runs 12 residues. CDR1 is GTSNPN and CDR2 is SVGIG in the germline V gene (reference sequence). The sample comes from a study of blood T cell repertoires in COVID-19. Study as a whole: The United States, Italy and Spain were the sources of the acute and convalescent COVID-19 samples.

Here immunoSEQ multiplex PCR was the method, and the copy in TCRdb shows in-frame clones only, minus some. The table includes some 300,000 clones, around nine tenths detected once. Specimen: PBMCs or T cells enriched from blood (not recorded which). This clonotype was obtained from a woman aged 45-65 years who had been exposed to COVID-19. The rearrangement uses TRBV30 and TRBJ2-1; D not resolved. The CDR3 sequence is CAWSVSGYNTVF. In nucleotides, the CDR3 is TGTGCCTGGAGTGTATCTGGCTACAACACAGTCTTC.